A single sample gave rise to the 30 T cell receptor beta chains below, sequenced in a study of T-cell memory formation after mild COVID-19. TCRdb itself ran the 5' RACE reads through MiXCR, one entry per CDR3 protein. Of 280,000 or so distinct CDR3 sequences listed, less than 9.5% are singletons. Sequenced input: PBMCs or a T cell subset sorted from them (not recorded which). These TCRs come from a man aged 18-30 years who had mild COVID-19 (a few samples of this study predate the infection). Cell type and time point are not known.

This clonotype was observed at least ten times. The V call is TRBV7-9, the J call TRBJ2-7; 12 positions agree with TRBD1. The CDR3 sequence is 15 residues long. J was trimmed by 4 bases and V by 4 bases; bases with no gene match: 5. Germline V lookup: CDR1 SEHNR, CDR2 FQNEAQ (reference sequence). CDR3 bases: TGTGCCAGCAGCTATTGGGACAGGGGGCGGTACGAGCAGTACTTC. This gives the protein CASSYWDRGRYEQYF. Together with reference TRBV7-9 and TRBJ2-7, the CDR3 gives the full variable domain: DTGVSQNPRHKITKRGQNVTFRCDPISEHNRLYWYRQTLGQGPEFLTYFQNEAQLEKSRLLSDRFSAERPKGSFSTLEIQRTEQGDSAMYLCASSYWDRGRYEQYFGPGTRLTVT.

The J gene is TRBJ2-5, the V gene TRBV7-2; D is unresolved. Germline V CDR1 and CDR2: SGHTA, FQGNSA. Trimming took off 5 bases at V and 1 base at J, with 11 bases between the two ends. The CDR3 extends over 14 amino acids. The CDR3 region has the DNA TGTGCCAGCAGCCTTGACCGGACCCAAGAGACCCAGTACTTC. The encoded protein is CASSLDRTQETQYF.

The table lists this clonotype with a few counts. In nucleotides, the CDR3 is TGCGCCAGCAGCCCGCGACTAGCGGGGGCTGCCACAGATACGCAGTATTTT. The encoded protein is CASSPRLAGAATDTQYF. J is TRBJ2-3 and V is TRBV5-1; 12 bases match TRBD2. With 4 bases clipped from V and 2 bases from J, the junction kept 8 bases outside the gene matches. Per the germline V gene, CDR1 is SGHRS and CDR2 is YFSETQ. CDR3 length: 17 residues.

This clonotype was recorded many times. As DNA, the CDR3 is TGTGCCAGCAGTCTTTCTGTAGGGGGGATTTCTGGCTACACCTTC. Its protein product is CASSLSVGGISGYTF. The chain carries TRBV12-3 or TRBV12-4 and TRBJ1-2, with D maybe TRBD1 (6 bases). The CDR3 sequence is 15 residues long. V dropped 5 bases and J dropped 7 bases, with 20 bases sitting between them.

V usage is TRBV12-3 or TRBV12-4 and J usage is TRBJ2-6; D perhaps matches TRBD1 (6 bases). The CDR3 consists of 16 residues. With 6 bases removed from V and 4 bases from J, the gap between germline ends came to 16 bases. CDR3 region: CASSPSTGSGANVLTF. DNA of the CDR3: TGTGCCAGCAGCCCCTCCACAGGGTCCGGGGCCAACGTCCTGACTTTC.

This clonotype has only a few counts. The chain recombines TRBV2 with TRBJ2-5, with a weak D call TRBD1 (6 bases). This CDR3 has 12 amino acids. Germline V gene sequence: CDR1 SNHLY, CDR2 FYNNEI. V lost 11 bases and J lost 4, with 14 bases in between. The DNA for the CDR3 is TGTGCCGTAAGGACAGTCGCAGAGACCCAGTACTTC. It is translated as CAVRTVAETQYF.

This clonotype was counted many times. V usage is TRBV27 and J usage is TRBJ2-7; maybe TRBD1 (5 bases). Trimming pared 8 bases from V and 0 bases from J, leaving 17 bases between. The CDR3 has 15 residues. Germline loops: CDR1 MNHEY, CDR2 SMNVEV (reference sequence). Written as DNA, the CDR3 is TGTGCCAGCGGGAAGGGGCAGGGAAGCTCCTACGAGCAGTACGTC. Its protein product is CASGKGQGSSYEQYV.

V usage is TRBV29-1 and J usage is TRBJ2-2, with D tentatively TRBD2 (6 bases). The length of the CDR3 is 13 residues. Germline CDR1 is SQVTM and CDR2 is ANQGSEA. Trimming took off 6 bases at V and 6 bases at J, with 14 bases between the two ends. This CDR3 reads CSVCPSGSGELFF. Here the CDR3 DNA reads TGCAGCGTGTGCCCGAGCGGGTCCGGGGAGCTGTTTTTT.

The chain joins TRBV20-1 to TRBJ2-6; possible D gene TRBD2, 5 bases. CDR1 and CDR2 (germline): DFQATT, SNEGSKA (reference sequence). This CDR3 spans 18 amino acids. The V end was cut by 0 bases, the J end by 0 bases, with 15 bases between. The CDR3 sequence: CSARDLRESGSGANVLTF. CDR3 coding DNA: TGCAGTGCTAGAGATCTAAGGGAAAGCGGCTCTGGGGCCAACGTCCTGACTTTC.

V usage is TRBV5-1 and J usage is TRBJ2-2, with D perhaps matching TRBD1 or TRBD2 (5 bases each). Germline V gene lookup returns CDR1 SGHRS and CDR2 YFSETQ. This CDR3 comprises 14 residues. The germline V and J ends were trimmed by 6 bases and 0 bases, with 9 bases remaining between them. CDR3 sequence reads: CASIPGPNTGELFF. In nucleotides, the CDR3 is TGCGCCAGCATCCCGGGGCCGAACACCGGGGAGCTGTTTTTT.

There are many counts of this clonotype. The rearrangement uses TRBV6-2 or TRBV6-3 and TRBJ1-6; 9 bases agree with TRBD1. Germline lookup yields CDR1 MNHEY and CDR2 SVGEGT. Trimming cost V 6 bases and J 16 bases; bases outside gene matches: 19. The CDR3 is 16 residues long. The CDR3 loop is CASRTTRGTGSPALHF. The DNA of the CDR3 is TGTGCCAGCAGAACCACGCGGGGGACAGGGTCTCCGGCACTCCACTTT.

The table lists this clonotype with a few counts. The CDR3 here is CASGLPWQETQYF. The CDR3 nucleotides are TGTGCCAGCGGATTACCTTGGCAAGAGACCCAGTACTTC. The rearrangement uses TRBV28 and TRBJ2-5; no clear D. The germline V gene encodes CDR1 MDHEN and CDR2 SYDVKM. Trimming left V 8 bases short and J 2 bases short, with 12 bases between. This CDR3 comprises 13 residues.

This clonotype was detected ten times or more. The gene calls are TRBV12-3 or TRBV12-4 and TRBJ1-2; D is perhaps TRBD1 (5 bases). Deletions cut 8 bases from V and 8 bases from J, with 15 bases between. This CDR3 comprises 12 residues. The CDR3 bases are TGTGCCAGCCGGAGAGGGGTTGTGGGCTACACCTTC. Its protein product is CASRRGVVGYTF.

CDR3 loop: CASSRGQPDTQYF. The CDR3 nucleotides read TGTGCCAGCAGTCGCGGACAGCCAGATACGCAGTATTTT. The chain couples TRBV25-1 to TRBJ2-3; a weak D match, TRBD1 (6 bases). The V and J ends lost 5 bases and 4 bases respectively, with 10 bases between them. The CDR3 has 13 residues. CDR1 is MGHDK and CDR2 is SYGVNS in the germline V gene.

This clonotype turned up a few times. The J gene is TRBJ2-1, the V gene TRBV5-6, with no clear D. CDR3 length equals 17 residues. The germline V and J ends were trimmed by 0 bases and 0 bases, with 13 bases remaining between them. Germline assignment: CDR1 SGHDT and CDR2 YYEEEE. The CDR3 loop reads CASSLAPAASSYNEQFF. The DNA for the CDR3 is TGTGCCAGCAGCTTGGCGCCGGCGGCAAGCTCCTACAATGAGCAGTTCTTC.

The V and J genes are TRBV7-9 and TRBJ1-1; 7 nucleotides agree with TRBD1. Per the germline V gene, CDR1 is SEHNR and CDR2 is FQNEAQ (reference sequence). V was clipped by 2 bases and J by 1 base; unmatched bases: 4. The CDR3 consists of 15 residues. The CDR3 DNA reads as TGTGCCAGCAGCTTACGGGACAGACCGAACACTGAAGCTTTCTTT. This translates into CASSLRDRPNTEAFF.

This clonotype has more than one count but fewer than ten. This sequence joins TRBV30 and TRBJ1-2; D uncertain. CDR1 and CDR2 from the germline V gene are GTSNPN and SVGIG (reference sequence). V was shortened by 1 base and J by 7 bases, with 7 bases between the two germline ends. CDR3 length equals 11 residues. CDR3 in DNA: TGTGCCTGGAGTGGCTGGGTTGGCTACACCTTC. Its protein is CAWSGWVGYTF.

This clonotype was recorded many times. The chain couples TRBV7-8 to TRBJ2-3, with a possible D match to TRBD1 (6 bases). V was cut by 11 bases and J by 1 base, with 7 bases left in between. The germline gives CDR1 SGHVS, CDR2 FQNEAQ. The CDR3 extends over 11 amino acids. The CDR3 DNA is TGTGCCTCAGGGGGCACAGATACGCAGTATTTT. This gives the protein CASGGTDTQYF.

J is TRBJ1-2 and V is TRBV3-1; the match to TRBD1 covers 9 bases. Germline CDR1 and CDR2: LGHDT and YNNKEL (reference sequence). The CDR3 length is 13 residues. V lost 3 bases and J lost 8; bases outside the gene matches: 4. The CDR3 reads CASSQGQGGGYTF. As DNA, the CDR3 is TGTGCCAGCAGCCAGGGACAGGGAGGCGGCTACACCTTC.

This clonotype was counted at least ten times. CDR3 sequence: CASSFFPTEAFF. The CDR3 DNA reads TGTGCCAGCAGCTTTTTCCCTACTGAAGCTTTCTTT. The rearrangement joins TRBV5-4 to TRBJ1-1; D is uncertain. Germline assignment: CDR1 SGHNT and CDR2 YYREEE (reference sequence). The CDR3 totals 12 residues. Trimming took 2 bases from V and 5 from J, leaving 7 bases between them. The full variable domain, with the rest looked up from reference TRBV5-4 and TRBJ1-1, is ETGVTQSPTHLIKTRGQQVTLRCSSQSGHNTVSWYQQALGQGPQFIFQYYREEENGRGNFPPRFSGLQFPNYSSELNVNALELDDSALYLCASSFFPTEAFFGQGTRLTVV.

Written as DNA, the CDR3 is TGCGCCAGCAGCTCAGGACCGGGGGATGAAAAACTGTTTTTT. Translated, it gives CASSSGPGDEKLFF. The rearrangement joins TRBV5-1 to TRBJ1-4, with a possible D match to TRBD1 (5 bases). CDR3 size: 14 residues. Germline CDR1 is SGHRS and CDR2 is YFSETQ. The ends were cut back, 3 bases at V and 6 bases at J, with 12 bases in the middle.

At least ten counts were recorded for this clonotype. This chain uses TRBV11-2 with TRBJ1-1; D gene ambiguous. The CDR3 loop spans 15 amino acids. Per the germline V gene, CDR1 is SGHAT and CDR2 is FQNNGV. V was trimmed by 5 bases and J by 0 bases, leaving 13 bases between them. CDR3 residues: CASSHGGRVNTEAFF. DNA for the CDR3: TGTGCCAGCAGCCACGGTGGGCGAGTGAACACTGAAGCTTTCTTT.

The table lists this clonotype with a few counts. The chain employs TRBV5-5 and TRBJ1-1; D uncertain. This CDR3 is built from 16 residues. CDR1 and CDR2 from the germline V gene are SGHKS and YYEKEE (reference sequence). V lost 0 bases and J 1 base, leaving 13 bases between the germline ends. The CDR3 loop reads CASSLVGISKNTEAFF. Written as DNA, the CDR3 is TGTGCCAGCAGCTTGGTGGGGATTTCTAAGAACACTGAAGCTTTCTTT.

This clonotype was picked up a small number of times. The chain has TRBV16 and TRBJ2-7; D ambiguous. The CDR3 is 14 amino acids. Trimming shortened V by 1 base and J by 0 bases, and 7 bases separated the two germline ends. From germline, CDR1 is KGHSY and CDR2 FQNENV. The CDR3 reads CASSQYADSYEQYF. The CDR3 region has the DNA TGTGCCAGCAGCCAATACGCCGACTCCTACGAGCAGTACTTC.

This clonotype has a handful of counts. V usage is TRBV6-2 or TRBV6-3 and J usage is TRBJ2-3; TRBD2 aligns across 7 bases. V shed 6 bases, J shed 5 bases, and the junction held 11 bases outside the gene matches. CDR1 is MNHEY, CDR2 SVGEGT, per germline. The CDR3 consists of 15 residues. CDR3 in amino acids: CASSRERGSIDTQYF. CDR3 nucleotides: TGTGCCAGCAGCCGTGAGCGGGGAAGTATAGATACGCAGTATTTT.

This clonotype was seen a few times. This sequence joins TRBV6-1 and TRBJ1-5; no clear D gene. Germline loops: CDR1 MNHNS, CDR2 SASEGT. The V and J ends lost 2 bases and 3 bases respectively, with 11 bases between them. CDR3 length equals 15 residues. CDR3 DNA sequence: TGTGCCAGCAGTGAAATCCGGATCTACAATCAGCCCCAGCATTTT. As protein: CASSEIRIYNQPQHF.

Here the CDR3 DNA reads TGTGCCAGCATCGGGGCTGACACCGGGGAGCTGTTTTTT. Protein sequence: CASIGADTGELFF. The genes are TRBV7-2 and TRBJ2-2; D is perhaps TRBD1 or TRBD2 (5 bases each). In germline, CDR1 is SGHTA, CDR2 FQGNSA. V shed 7 bases and J shed 3 bases, with 9 bases lying between them. CDR3 length: 13 residues.

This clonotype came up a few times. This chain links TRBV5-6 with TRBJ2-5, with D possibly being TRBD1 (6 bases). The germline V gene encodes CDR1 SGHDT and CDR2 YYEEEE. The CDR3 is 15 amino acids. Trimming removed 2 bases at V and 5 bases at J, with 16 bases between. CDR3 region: CASSLQTVGGETQYF. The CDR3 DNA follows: TGTGCCAGCAGCTTACAGACGGTTGGGGGCGAGACCCAGTACTTC.

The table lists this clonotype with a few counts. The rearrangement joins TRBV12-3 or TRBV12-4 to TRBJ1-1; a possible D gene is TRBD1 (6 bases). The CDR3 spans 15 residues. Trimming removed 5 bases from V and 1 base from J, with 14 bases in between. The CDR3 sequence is CASSLTTGKNTEAFF. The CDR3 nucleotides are TGTGCCAGCAGTCTAACGACAGGAAAGAACACTGAAGCTTTCTTT.

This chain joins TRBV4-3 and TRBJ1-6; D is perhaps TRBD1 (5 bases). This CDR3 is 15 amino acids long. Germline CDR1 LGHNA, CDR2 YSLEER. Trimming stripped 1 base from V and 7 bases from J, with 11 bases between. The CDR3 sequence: CASSQVVQGNSPLHF. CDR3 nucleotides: TGCGCCAGCAGCCAAGTGGTCCAGGGAAATTCACCCCTCCACTTT.